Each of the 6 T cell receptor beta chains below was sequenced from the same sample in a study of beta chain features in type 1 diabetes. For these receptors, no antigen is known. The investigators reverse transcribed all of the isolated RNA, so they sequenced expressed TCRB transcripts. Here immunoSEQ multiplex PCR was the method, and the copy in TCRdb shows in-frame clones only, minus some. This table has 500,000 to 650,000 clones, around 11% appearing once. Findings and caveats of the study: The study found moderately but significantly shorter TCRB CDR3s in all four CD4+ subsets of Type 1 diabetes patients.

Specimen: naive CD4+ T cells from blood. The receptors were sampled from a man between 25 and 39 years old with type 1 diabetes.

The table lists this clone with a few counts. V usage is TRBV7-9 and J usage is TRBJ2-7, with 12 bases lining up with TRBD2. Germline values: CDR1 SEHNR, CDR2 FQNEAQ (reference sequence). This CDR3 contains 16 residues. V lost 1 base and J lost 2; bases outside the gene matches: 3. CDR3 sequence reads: CASSLGLAGAAYEQYF. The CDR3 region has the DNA TGTGCCAGCAGCTTAGGACTAGCGGGGGCCGCCTACGAGCAGTACTTC.

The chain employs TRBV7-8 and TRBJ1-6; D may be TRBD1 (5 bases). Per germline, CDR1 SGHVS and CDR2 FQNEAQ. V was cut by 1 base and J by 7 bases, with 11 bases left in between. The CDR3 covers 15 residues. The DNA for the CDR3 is TGTGCCAGCAGCTTAGAGACCTGGGGGAATTCACCCCTCCACTTT. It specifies CASSLETWGNSPLHF. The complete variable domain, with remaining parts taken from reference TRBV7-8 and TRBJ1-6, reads GAGVSQSPRYKVAKRGQDVALRCDPISGHVSLFWYQQALGQGPEFLTYFQNEAQLDKSGLPSDRFFAERPEGSVSTLKIQRTQQEDSAVYLCASSLETWGNSPLHFGNGTRLTVT.

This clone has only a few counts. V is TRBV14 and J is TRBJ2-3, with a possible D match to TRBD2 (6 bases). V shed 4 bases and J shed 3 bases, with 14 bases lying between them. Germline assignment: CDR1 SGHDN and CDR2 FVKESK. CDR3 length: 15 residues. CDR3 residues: CASSPRHGGTDTQYF. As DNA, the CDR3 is TGTGCCAGCAGCCCCCGGCATGGGGGGACAGATACGCAGTATTTT.

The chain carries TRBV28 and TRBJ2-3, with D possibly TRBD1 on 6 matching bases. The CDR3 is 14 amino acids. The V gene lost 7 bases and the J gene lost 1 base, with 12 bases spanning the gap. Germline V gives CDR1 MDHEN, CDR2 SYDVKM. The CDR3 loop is CASMGPGGTDTQYF. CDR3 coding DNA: TGTGCCAGCATGGGGCCAGGGGGCACAGATACGCAGTATTTT.

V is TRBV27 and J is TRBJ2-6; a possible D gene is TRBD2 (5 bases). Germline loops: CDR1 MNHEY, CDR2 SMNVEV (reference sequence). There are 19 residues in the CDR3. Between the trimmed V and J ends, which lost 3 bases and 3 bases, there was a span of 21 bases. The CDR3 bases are TGTGCCAGCAGTTTGGTGCAGGACTCCCGAGCCCGTGGGGCCAACGTCCTGACTTTC. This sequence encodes CASSLVQDSRARGANVLTF.

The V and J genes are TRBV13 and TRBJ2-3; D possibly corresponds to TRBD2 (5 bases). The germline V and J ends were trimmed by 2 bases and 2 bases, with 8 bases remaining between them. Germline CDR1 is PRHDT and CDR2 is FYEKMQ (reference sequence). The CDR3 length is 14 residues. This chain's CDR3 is CASSLRDYTDTQYF. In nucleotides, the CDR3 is TGTGCCAGCAGCTTACGCGACTACACAGATACGCAGTATTTT.